The clone carrying this TCR beta chain was seen a handful of times. With baseline, cycle 4 day 1, and cycle 7 day 1 as timepoints, blood was sampled. This entry is derived from a study of OX40 agonist ivuxolimab in advanced cancers. At the level of the study: Ivuxolimab is a fully human IgG2 antibody that activates OX40 (CD134).

Only in-frame clones appear in the TCRdb table, and some are missing; sequencing was by immunoSEQ multiplex PCR. The data hold some 77,000 clones, with 75% to 90% observed a single time. Germline lookup yields CDR1 SGHAT and CDR2 FQNNGV. The V and J ends lost 5 bases and 3 bases, in that order; junction bases with no gene match: 9. The CDR3 is made up of 15 amino acids. This sequence was found in an adult with an advanced solid tumor such as melanoma, head and neck, liver or kidney cancer. The sample was CD4+ or CD8+ T cells sorted from blood, taken in a trial of the OX40 agonist ivuxolimab. The chain has TRBV11-2 and TRBJ2-7; 8 bases match TRBD2. CDR3 sequence reads: CASSATTSEIYEQYF. CDR3 DNA sequence: TGTGCCAGCAGCGCTACGACTAGCGAAATCTACGAGCAGTACTTC.